This T cell receptor (beta chain) came from a study of beta chain features in type 1 diabetes. In this sample, this clone turned up a few times. The whole isolated RNA underwent reverse transcription, so sequencing captured expressed TCRB transcripts. Data came from immunoSEQ multiplex PCR; TCRdb stores just in-frame clones and leaves some out. The sample shows 250,000 or so clones, 27% of them seen only once. Trimming took 5 bases from V and 7 from J, leaving 20 bases between them. Germline V lookup: CDR1 SGHDN, CDR2 FVKESK. CDR3 length equals 15 residues. A single heparinised blood sample, averaging roughly 0.11 L, was obtained per donor.

Sequenced input: central memory CD4+ T cells from blood. J is TRBJ2-5 and V is TRBV14; no reliable D call. The receptor's source is a man aged 25 to 40 in good health. The CDR3 DNA sequence: TGTGCCAGCAGCAAGCCTGGACGGGTGGAAGTGACCCAGTACTTC. It translates to CASSKPGRVEVTQYF.